One and the same sample provided the 10 T cell receptor beta chains below, sequenced in a study of cytomegalovirus exposure and HLA in healthy donors. Researchers ran the PCR with 60 Vbeta and 13 Jbeta primers. Produced via immunoSEQ multiplex PCR; TCRdb's table is partial and in-frame only. The sample lists some 100,000 clones, about 79% occurring once. Sequenced: PBMCs. Receptor source: a woman aged 18-29 years in good health and CMV-seronegative.

The rearrangement links TRBV28 to TRBJ1-2; D may be TRBD1 (5 bases). V shed 8 bases and J shed 2 bases, with 9 bases lying between them. Germline assignment: CDR1 MDHEN and CDR2 SYDVKM. CDR3 length: 12 amino acids. CDR3 amino acids: CASGGGNYGYTF. The DNA for the CDR3 is TGTGCCAGCGGGGGAGGAAACTATGGCTACACCTTC.

V is TRBV7-2 and J is TRBJ1-1, with D possibly matching TRBD1 (5 bases). There are 13 residues in the CDR3. Trimming shortened V by 2 bases and J by 4 bases, and 8 bases separated the two germline ends. CDR1 SGHTA and CDR2 FQGNSA come from the germline V gene. CDR3 region: CASSLRGGTEAFF. The DNA of the CDR3 is TGTGCCAGCAGCTTAAGGGGAGGCACTGAAGCTTTCTTT.

This chain joins TRBV4-3 and TRBJ2-5; perhaps TRBD2 as D (5 bases). The assigned J gene may be wrong: the sequence end matches TRBJ2-7 better. Germline assignment: CDR1 LGHNA and CDR2 YSLEER. The CDR3 extends over 18 amino acids. CDR3 in DNA: TGCGCCAGCAGCCAAGATAGATCCGTAGCGTCAGAACCCTACGAGCAGTACTTC. Amino acid sequence: CASSQDRSVASEPYEQYF.

Turning to this clone: A read error may produce the germline difference seen at one junction end. The V call is TRBV7-9, the J call TRBJ1-4, with TRBD1 matching 8 bases. Germline assignment: CDR1 SEHNR and CDR2 FQNEAQ (reference sequence). The CDR3 covers 12 residues. CDR3 coding DNA: TGTTCCAGCAGCCTAGAACAGGGGGAACTGTTTTTT. It specifies CSSSLEQGELFF.

The chain links TRBV7-9 to TRBJ2-7; the D is unclear. Germline V CDR1 and CDR2: SEHNR, FQNEAQ (reference sequence). V was clipped by 2 bases and J by 2 bases, with 10 bases between them. The CDR3 totals 14 residues. The CDR3 is CASSLTPRTYEQYF. The CDR3 region has the DNA TGTGCCAGCAGCTTAACCCCGCGGACCTACGAGCAGTACTTC.

J is TRBJ1-3 and V is TRBV7-2; 7 bases align to TRBD1. V shed 5 bases, J shed 0 bases, and the junction held 4 bases outside the gene matches. This CDR3 has 15 amino acids. Germline CDR1 SGHTA, CDR2 FQGNSA. DNA of the CDR3: TGTGCCAGCAGCCCTGACAGGGACTCTGGAAACACCATATATTTT. Its protein product is CASSPDRDSGNTIYF. The whole variable domain, remainder taken from reference TRBV7-2 and TRBJ1-3, is GAGVSQSPSNKVTEKGKDVELRCDPISGHTALYWYRQSLGQGLEFLIYFQGNSAPDKSGLPSDRFSAERTGGSVSTLTIQRTQQEDSAVYLCASSPDRDSGNTIYFGEGSWLTVV.

This rearrangement joins TRBV5-4 to TRBJ2-5, with D uncertain. The ends were cut back, 5 bases at V and 2 bases at J, with 13 bases in the middle. The CDR3 extends over 14 amino acids. Germline V gene lookup returns CDR1 SGHNT and CDR2 YYREEE (reference sequence). The CDR3 region has the DNA TGTGCCAGCAGTTCCCGACTCCTACAAGAGACCCAGTACTTC. Translated, it gives CASSSRLLQETQYF.

CDR3 region: CASSQRTDLTDEQFF. The CDR3 DNA is TGTGCCAGCAGTCAGCGGACAGATTTGACGGATGAGCAGTTCTTC. The chain has TRBV28 and TRBJ2-1; possibly TRBD1 for D (6 bases). There are 15 residues in the CDR3. Looked up from germline, CDR1 is MDHEN and CDR2 is SYDVKM. The germline V and J ends were trimmed by 5 bases and 8 bases, with 19 bases remaining between them.

CDR3 amino acids: CASSSEGSLGSPLHF. The CDR3 nucleotides are TGTGCCAGCAGCTCAGAGGGTTCTCTCGGTTCACCCCTCCACTTT. V and J are TRBV9 and TRBJ1-6; D gene unclear. This CDR3 comprises 15 residues. CDR1 SGDLS and CDR2 YYNGEE come from the germline V gene. Trimming stripped 4 bases from V and 9 bases from J, with 17 bases between.

CDR3 amino acids: CASSLQITDTQYF. Here the CDR3 DNA reads TGCGCCAGCAGCTTACAGATCACAGATACGCAGTATTTT. J is TRBJ2-3 and V is TRBV5-1; no definite D call. Trimming removed 2 bases from V and 2 bases from J, with 6 bases in between. The CDR3 loop spans 13 amino acids. Germline CDR1 and CDR2: SGHRS and YFSETQ.